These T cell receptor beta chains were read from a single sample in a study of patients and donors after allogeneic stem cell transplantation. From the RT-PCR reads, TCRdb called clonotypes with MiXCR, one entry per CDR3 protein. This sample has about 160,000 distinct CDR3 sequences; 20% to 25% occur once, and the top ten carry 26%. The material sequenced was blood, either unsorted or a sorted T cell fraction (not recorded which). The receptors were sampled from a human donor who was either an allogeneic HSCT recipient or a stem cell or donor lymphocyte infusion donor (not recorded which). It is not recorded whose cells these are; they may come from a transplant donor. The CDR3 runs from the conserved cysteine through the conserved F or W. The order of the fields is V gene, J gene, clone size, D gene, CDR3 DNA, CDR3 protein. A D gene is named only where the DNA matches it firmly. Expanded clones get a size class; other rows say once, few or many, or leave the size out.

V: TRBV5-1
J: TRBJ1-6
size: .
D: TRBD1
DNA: TGCGCCAGCAGCGTGGACAGGGTTTTAGGATCACCCCTCCACTTT
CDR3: CASSVDRVLGSPLHF

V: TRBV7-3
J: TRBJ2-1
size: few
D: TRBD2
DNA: TGTGCCAGCAGCTTAAATGGCGGGAGCTCCTACAATGAGCAGTTCTTC
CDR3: CASSLNGGSSYNEQFF

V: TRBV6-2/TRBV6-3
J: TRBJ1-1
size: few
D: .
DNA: TGTGCCAGCAGTTACCGGGCCCCCGGGGGCACTGAAGCTTTCTTT
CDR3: CASSYRAPGGTEAFF

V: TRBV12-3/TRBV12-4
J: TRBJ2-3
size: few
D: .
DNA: TGTGCCAGCAACATCGGGGGCTGGGTCACAGATACGCAGTATTTT
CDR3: CASNIGGWVTDTQYF

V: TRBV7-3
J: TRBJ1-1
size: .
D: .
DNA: TGTGCCAGCAGCAATCAAGAGAACACTGAAGCTTTCTTT
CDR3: CASSNQENTEAFF

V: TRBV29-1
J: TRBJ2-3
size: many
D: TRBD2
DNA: TGCAGCGTTGCCGGGACTAGCGGGGGGGCCGTTACAGATACGCAGTATTTT
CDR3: CSVAGTSGGAVTDTQYF

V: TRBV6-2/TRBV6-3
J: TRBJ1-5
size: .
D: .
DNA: TGTGCCAGCAGTTACTATCAAGGAGGCAATCAGCCCCAGCATTTT
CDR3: CASSYYQGGNQPQHF

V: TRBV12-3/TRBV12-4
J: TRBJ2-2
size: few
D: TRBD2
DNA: TGTGCCAGCAACGCGGCCCTAGCGGGGAGGGGCACCGGGGAGCTGTTTTTT
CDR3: CASNAALAGRGTGELFF

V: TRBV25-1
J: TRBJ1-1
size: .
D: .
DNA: TGTGCCAGCAGTGAATACGGGGCAGAAAAAGCTTTCTTT
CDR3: CASSEYGAEKAFF

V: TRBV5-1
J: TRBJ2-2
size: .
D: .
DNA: TGCGCCAGCAGCTCCTTCCAGGAGGGGGCCGGGGAGCTGTTTTTT
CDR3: CASSSFQEGAGELFF

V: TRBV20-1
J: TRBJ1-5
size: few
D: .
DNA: TGCAGTGCTAGAGATGCACAGGGCATTCAGCCCCAGCATTTT
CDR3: CSARDAQGIQPQHF

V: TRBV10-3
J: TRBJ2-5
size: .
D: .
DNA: TGTGCCATCAGTGAGTCGTGGACATTCCAAGAGACCCAGTACTTC
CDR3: CAISESWTFQETQYF

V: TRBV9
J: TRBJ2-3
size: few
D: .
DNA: TGTGCCAGCAGCGTAGCTCGTACAGCTCCGACGCCCACAGATACGCAGTATTTT
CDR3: CASSVARTAPTPTDTQYF

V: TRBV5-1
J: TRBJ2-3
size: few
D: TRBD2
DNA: TGCGCCAGCAGAGAACAGCTTAGCGGGGGACCGTCCACAGATACGCAGTATTTT
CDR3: CASREQLSGGPSTDTQYF

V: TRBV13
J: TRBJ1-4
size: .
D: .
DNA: TGTGCCAGCAGCCTTCCAGGGGATGAAAAACTGTTTTTT
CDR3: CASSLPGDEKLFF

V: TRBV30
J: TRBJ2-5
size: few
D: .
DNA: TGTGCCTGGATCAAAGCCGGGAAGATAGAGACCCAGTACTTC
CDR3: CAWIKAGKIETQYF

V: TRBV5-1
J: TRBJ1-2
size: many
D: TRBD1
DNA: TGCGCCAGCAGCGCCGGGACAGCCGGTGGTGGCTACACCTTC
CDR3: CASSAGTAGGGYTF

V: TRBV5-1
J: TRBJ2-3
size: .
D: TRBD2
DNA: TGCGCCAGCAGCTGGGGGACTAGCGGCACAGATACGCAGTATTTT
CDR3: CASSWGTSGTDTQYF

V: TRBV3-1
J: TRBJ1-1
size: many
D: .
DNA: TGTGCCAGCAGCCAACTTACAGGTGAGGAAGCTTTCTTT
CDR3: CASSQLTGEEAFF

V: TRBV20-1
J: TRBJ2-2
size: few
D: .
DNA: TGCAGTGCTGCCTCCGGGACACCGAACACCGGGGAGCTGTTTTTT
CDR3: CSAASGTPNTGELFF

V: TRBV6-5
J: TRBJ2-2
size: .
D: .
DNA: TGTGCCAGCAACAAACTAGTCCCCGGGGAGCTGTTTTTT
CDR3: CASNKLVPGELFF

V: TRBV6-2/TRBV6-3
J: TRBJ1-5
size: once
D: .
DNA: TGTGCCAGCTGTTACTGGGACAGCAATCAGCCCCAGCATTTT
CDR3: CASCYWDSNQPQHF

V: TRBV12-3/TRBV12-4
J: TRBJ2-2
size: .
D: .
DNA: TGTGCCAGCAGGTCAGGGGTAAACACCGGGGAGCTGTTTTTT
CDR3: CASRSGVNTGELFF

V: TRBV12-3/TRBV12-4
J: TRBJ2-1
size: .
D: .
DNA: TGTGCCAGCAGTTTACAGCTCAATGAGCAGTTCTTC
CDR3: CASSLQLNEQFF

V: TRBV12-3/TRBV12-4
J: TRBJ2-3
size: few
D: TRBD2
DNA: TGTGCCAGCAGTCGATATAGCGGGAGCACAGATACGCAGTATTTT
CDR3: CASSRYSGSTDTQYF

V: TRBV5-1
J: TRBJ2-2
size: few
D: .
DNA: TGCGCCAGCAGCGGCACGGGGAACACCGGGGAGCTGTTTTTT
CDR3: CASSGTGNTGELFF

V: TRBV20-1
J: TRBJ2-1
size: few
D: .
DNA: TGCAGTGCCTTTAGCTCCTACAATGAGCAGTTCTTC
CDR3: CSAFSSYNEQFF

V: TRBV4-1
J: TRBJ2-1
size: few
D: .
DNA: TGCGCCAGCAGCCAAGCCAACAATGAGCAGTTCTTC
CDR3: CASSQANNEQFF

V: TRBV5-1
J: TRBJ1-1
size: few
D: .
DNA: TGCGCCAGCAGCTTAAACGGGGGCAGTACTGAAGCTTTCTTT
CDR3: CASSLNGGSTEAFF

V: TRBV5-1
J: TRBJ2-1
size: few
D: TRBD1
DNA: TGCGCCAGCAGCTTGGGGACAGGGGGCAATGAGCAGTTCTTC
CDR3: CASSLGTGGNEQFF

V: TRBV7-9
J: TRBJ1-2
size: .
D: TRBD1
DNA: TGTGCCAGCAGCTTTGGGACGGGACAGGGCCCCGACCCCTACTATGGCTACACCTTC
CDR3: CASSFGTGQGPDPYYGYTF

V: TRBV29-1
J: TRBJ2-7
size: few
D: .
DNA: TGCAGCGTTGTAGGAACAGCGAGCTCCTACGAGCAGTACTTC
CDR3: CSVVGTASSYEQYF

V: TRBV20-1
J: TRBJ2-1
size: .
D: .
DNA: TGCAGTGCTCAAAACTCGTATGAGCAGTTCTTC
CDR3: CSAQNSYEQFF

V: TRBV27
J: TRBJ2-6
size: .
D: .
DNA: TGTGCCAGCAGTTTATTGGGATCTGGGGCCAACGTCCTGACTTTC
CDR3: CASSLLGSGANVLTF

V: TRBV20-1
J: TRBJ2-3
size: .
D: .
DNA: TGCAGTGCTTTCCGGGACTCTCAATCGGATACGCAGTATTTT
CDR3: CSAFRDSQSDTQYF

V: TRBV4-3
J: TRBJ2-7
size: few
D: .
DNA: TGCGCCAGCAGCCAAGATAACGAGAACTCCTACGAGCAGTACTTC
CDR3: CASSQDNENSYEQYF

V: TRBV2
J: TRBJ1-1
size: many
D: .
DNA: TGTGCCAGCGGGATACAGGAGAACACTGAAGCTTTCTTT
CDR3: CASGIQENTEAFF